Sequencing of this TCR beta chain was carried out in a study of blood T cell repertoires in COVID-19. V gave up 1 base and J gave up 2 bases, with 9 bases separating them. Germline lookup yields CDR1 LNHDA and CDR2 SQIVND (reference sequence). The CDR3 length is 15 residues. Produced via immunoSEQ multiplex PCR; TCRdb's table is partial and in-frame only. The data show around 110,000 clones, 82% seen once. The chain couples TRBV19 to TRBJ2-1, with a possible D match to TRBD2 (6 bases). The sample was peripheral blood. This TCR was recovered from a man aged 65 to 79 with active or convalescent COVID-19. The DNA of the CDR3 is TGTGCCAGTAGTATAGGCGCGGGGACCTACAATGAGCAGTTCTTC. As protein: CASSIGAGTYNEQFF.